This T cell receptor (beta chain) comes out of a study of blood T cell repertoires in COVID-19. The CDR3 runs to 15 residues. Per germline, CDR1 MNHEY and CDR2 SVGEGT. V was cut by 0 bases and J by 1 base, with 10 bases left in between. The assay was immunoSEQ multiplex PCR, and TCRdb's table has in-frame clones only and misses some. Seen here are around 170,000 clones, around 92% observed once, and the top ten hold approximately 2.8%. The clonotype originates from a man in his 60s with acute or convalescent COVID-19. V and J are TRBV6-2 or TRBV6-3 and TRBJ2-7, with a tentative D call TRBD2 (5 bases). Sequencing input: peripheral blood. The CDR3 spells CASSYSEAVSYEQYF. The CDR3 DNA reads TGTGCCAGCAGTTACTCGGAGGCGGTATCCTACGAGCAGTACTTC.